This T cell receptor (beta chain) stems from a study of T cells in Graves' hyperthyroidism and ophthalmopathy. Researchers amplified the TCR beta CDR3 regions from RNA transcripts. Carried out on the TCR CDR3, a first-round RT-PCR used the HTBI primer set. MiXCR, applied by TCRdb to the multiplex PCR reads, yields one record per CDR3 protein. Here the sample spans about 210,000 distinct CDR3 sequences, approximately 17% being singletons. Many counts were recorded for this clonotype. This CDR3 spans 14 amino acids. Germline CDR1 is SGHKS and CDR2 is YYEKEE (reference sequence). The ends were cut back, 5 bases at V and 0 bases at J, with 10 bases in the middle. Fresh peripheral blood, 10 ml, was the source of the PBMCs.

This clonotype originated in a man between 45 and 60 years old with Graves' hyperthyroidism. The J gene is TRBJ2-3, the V gene TRBV5-5; D is undetermined. What was sequenced was blood. The CDR3 here is CASRPRMSTDTQYF. The CDR3, as DNA: TGTGCCAGCAGACCGAGGATGAGCACAGATACGCAGTATTTT.